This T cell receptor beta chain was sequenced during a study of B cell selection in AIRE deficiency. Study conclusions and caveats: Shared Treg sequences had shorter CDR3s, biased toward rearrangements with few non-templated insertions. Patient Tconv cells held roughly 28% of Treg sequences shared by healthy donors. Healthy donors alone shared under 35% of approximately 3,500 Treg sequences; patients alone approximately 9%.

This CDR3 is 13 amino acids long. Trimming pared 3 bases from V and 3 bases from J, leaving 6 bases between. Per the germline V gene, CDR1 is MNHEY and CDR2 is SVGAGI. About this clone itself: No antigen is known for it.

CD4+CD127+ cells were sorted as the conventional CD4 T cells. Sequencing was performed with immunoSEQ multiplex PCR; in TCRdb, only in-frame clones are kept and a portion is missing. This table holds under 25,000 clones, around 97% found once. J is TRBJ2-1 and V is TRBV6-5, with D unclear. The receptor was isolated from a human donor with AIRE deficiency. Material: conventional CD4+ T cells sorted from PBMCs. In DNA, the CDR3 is TGTGCCAGCAGTTATTCACGCTACAATGAGCAGTTCTTC. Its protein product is CASSYSRYNEQFF.